This T cell receptor beta chain was sequenced in a study of Ad26.COV2.S vaccination and SARS-CoV-2 variants. Study observations and caveats: TCR breadth and depth estimates may have understated total T cell responses. A substantial breadth of spike-specific CD8+ and CD4+ T cell responses after vaccination has been reported.

The method was immunoSEQ multiplex PCR; TCRdb's version includes in-frame clones alone and lacks a portion of them. Here the sample spans 350,000 to 500,000 clones, about nine tenths being singletons. A word on this clone: Its antigen remains unidentified.

The treatment is: approximately 18 received Ad26.COV2.S at low or high dose, single or two shots; about 5 received placebo; per-sample allocation not given. Sampling happened 63 days after the first vaccine or placebo injection. The germline CDR1 and CDR2 sequences are SGHRS and YFSETQ. V was pared by 4 bases and J by 0 bases, with 3 bases of the junction left unmatched. CDR3 length: 17 amino acids. The gene calls are TRBV5-1 and TRBJ2-1; 14 nucleotides align to TRBD2. The clonotype comes from a person between 18 and 65 years old who received the Ad26.COV2.S COVID-19 vaccine or a placebo. The sequencing here drew on peripheral blood, taken in a trial of Ad26.COV2.S vaccine versus placebo. In nucleotides, the CDR3 is TGCGCCAGCAGCATCGGGACTAGCGGGAGCTCCTACAATGAGCAGTTCTTC. Amino acids: CASSIGTSGSSYNEQFF.